The 29 T cell receptor beta chains presented below share a single source sample, sequenced in a study of cytomegalovirus exposure and HLA in healthy donors. In the PCR, 60 Vbeta and 13 Jbeta primers were used. Sequencing was performed with immunoSEQ multiplex PCR; in TCRdb, only in-frame clones are kept and a portion is missing. The sample records roughly 190,000 clones, 9.5% to 15% being singletons. Sequencing was done on a sample of PBMCs. The source of these receptors is a man between 45 and 60 years old in good health and CMV-seropositive.

V usage is TRBV27 and J usage is TRBJ2-3, with a tentative D call TRBD1 (5 bases). V was trimmed by 3 bases and J by 0 bases, leaving 13 bases between them. Per the germline V gene, CDR1 is MNHEY and CDR2 is SMNVEV (reference sequence). The CDR3 is 16 amino acids. CDR3 amino acids: CASSFRQFASTDTQYF. For the CDR3, the DNA is TGTGCCAGCAGTTTCCGACAGTTCGCTAGCACAGATACGCAGTATTTT.

This clone was seen only a few times. The rearrangement joins TRBV30 to TRBJ1-5; possible D gene TRBD1, 6 bases. The V end lost 1 base, the J end lost 1 base, and 8 bases lay between the germline ends. This CDR3 has 14 amino acids. CDR1 is GTSNPN and CDR2 is SVGIG in the germline V gene (reference sequence). This CDR3 is CAWSGDISNQPQHF. The CDR3 nucleotides read TGTGCCTGGAGTGGGGACATAAGCAATCAGCCCCAGCATTTT.

This clone appeared a few times. The chain's CDR3 is CASSSQGTGENTEAFF. CDR3 coding DNA: TGCGCCAGCAGCTCCCAAGGGACAGGAGAGAACACTGAAGCTTTCTTT. The chain combines TRBV5-1 with TRBJ1-1; 8 bases fit TRBD1. The V and J ends lost 3 bases and 1 base, in that order; junction bases with no gene match: 8. This CDR3 is 16 amino acids long. Looked up from germline, CDR1 is SGHRS and CDR2 is YFSETQ.

The chain employs TRBV6-4 and TRBJ2-7, with a possible D match to TRBD2 (6 bases). Germline values: CDR1 MRHNA, CDR2 SNTAGT. V lost 3 bases, J lost 2 bases, and 26 bases lay in between. The CDR3 is 19 amino acids. CDR3 sequence: CASSDTTPFGGWKPYEQYF. The CDR3 region has the DNA TGTGCCAGCAGTGATACCACCCCATTTGGGGGGTGGAAGCCCTACGAGCAGTACTTC.

This clone has only a few counts. The chain links TRBV7-9 to TRBJ1-6, with a weak D call TRBD1 (5 bases). This CDR3 comprises 16 residues. With 0 bases removed from V and 10 bases from J, the gap between germline ends came to 16 bases. Germline V CDR1 and CDR2: SEHNR, FQNEAQ (reference sequence). The CDR3 DNA reads TGTGCCAGCAGCTTAGCGAGGGCAGGGAGGACGTCACCCCTCCACTTT. Translated, it gives CASSLARAGRTSPLHF.

This clone was seen more than once but under ten times. This chain uses TRBV7-2 with TRBJ2-5; 9 bases fit TRBD2. Germline assignment: CDR1 SGHTA and CDR2 FQGNSA. The CDR3 loop spans 15 amino acids. V gave up 2 bases and J gave up 5 bases; unmatched junction bases: 6. CDR3 in DNA: TGTGCCAGCAGCTTAAATGCGGGGGGGAGGGAGACCCAGTACTTC. It codes for CASSLNAGGRETQYF.

V is TRBV5-4 and J is TRBJ2-5; 7 bases agree with TRBD1. V was clipped by 6 bases and J by 5 bases; unmatched bases: 7. The CDR3 has 13 amino acids. CDR1 and CDR2 from the germline V gene are SGHNT and YYREEE (reference sequence). CDR3 sequence (DNA): TGTGCCAGCAATCGACAGGGCAGGGAGACCCAGTACTTC. Translating gives CASNRQGRETQYF.

This clone was seen more than once but under ten times. V is TRBV4-3 and J is TRBJ2-1; tentatively, D is TRBD1 (5 bases). Germline V gene sequence: CDR1 LGHNA, CDR2 YSLEER. The CDR3 runs 14 residues. The V end was cut by 0 bases, the J end by 10 bases, with 13 bases between. CDR3 sequence (DNA): TGCGCCAGCAGCCAAGATCGGACATGGGGCGAGCAGTTCTTC. Protein: CASSQDRTWGEQFF.

The rearrangement joins TRBV4-3 to TRBJ1-2, with 7 bases identical to TRBD1. Losses at the gene ends were 0 bases for V and 5 bases for J; bases not matched to a gene: 3. CDR1 LGHNA and CDR2 YSLEER come from the germline V gene. The CDR3 sequence is 14 residues long. The CDR3 DNA sequence: TGCGCCAGCAGCCAAGACGGGACAGAGTATGGCTACACCTTC. This gives the protein CASSQDGTEYGYTF.

This clone was counted only a few times. The genes are TRBV9 and TRBJ2-2; maybe TRBD1 (6 bases). This CDR3 is built from 16 residues. The V end lost 0 bases, the J end lost 2 bases, and 11 bases lay between the germline ends. Germline CDR1 and CDR2: SGDLS and YYNGEE. CDR3 region: CASSVGTGSNTGELFF. The CDR3 DNA follows: TGTGCCAGCAGCGTAGGAACAGGGAGCAACACCGGGGAGCTGTTTTTT.

The sample holds a few counts of this clone. V and J are TRBV5-8 and TRBJ2-3; 7 bases fit TRBD2. The CDR3 runs to 15 residues. Per the germline V gene, CDR1 is SGHTS and CDR2 is YDEGEE. The V and J ends lost 2 bases and 0 bases, in that order; junction bases with no gene match: 3. DNA of the CDR3: TGTGCCAGCAGCTTCAACGGGGGGAGCACAGATACGCAGTATTTT. Its protein product is CASSFNGGSTDTQYF. The full variable domain, in which reference TRBV5-8 and TRBJ2-3 provide the parts outside the CDR3, is EAGVTQSPTHLIKTRGQQATLRCSPISGHTSVYWYQQALGLGLQFLLWYDEGEERNRGNFPPRFSGRQFPNYSSELNVNALELEDSALYLCASSFNGGSTDTQYFGPGTRLTVL.

The sample holds a few counts of this clone. V usage is TRBV19 and J usage is TRBJ2-3; D not resolved. The V end was cut by 5 bases, the J end by 0 bases, with 6 bases between. Germline loops: CDR1 LNHDA, CDR2 SQIVND (reference sequence). The CDR3 has 13 amino acids. The CDR3 region has the DNA TGTGCCAGTAGTCTACTCAGCACAGATACGCAGTATTTT. This sequence encodes CASSLLSTDTQYF.

V gene TRBV6-5 combines with J gene TRBJ2-3; TRBD2 agrees at 8 bases. V dropped 5 bases and J dropped 6; count of bases not matched to a gene: 4. This CDR3 comprises 13 residues. Germline CDR1 MNHEY, CDR2 SVGAGI. CDR3 sequence (DNA): TGTGCCAGCAGTCGGACTAGCTGGGATACGCAGTATTTT. Translating gives CASSRTSWDTQYF.

The CDR3 protein is CASSSGEPEETQYF. The CDR3 coding sequence is TGTGCCAGCAGCAGTGGAGAACCCGAAGAGACCCAGTACTTC. The chain carries TRBV9 and TRBJ2-5, with D unclear. The CDR3 spans 14 residues. V was pared by 4 bases and J by 3 bases, with 13 bases between. Germline assignment: CDR1 SGDLS and CDR2 YYNGEE.

This clone showed up just a few times. The rearrangement uses TRBV7-8 and TRBJ1-4; TRBD1 might be the D (5 bases). Germline V gives CDR1 SGHVS, CDR2 FQNEAQ. V was cut by 5 bases and J by 2 bases, with 9 bases left in between. CDR3 size: 14 residues. CDR3 amino acids: CASSPRATNEKLFF. CDR3 DNA: TGTGCCAGCAGCCCCAGGGCTACTAATGAAAAACTGTTTTTT. Filled out from reference TRBV7-8 and TRBJ1-4, the complete variable domain reads GAGVSQSPRYKVAKRGQDVALRCDPISGHVSLFWYQQALGQGPEFLTYFQNEAQLDKSGLPSDRFFAERPEGSVSTLKIQRTQQEDSAVYLCASSPRATNEKLFFGSGTQLSVL.

With regard to this clone: The same CDR3 can be traced to other DNA sequences in this sample. CDR3 protein: CASSLQGSNQPQHF. The CDR3 DNA reads as TGTGCCAGCAGCCTACAGGGTAGCAATCAGCCCCAGCATTTT. V is TRBV7-2 and J is TRBJ1-5; a possible D gene is TRBD1 (6 bases). The V gene's germline CDR1 is SGHTA and CDR2 FQGNSA. This CDR3 has 14 amino acids. With 5 bases removed from V and 0 bases from J, the gap between germline ends came to 8 bases.

V is TRBV5-5 and J is TRBJ2-7; 8 bases line up with TRBD2. This CDR3 contains 15 residues. Germline V gene lookup returns CDR1 SGHKS and CDR2 YYEKEE (reference sequence). V gave up 0 bases and J gave up 5 bases; unmatched junction bases: 7. The CDR3 here is CASSLAGGGFDEQYF. The CDR3 nucleotides are TGTGCCAGCAGCTTGGCCGGGGGGGGCTTCGACGAGCAGTACTTC.

The rearrangement uses TRBV11-2 and TRBJ2-2; the match to TRBD1 covers 7 bases. The CDR3 runs 14 residues. The germline CDR1 and CDR2 sequences are SGHAT and FQNNGV. V shed 6 bases, J shed 4 bases, and the junction held 5 bases outside the gene matches. The CDR3 bases are TGTGCCAGCAGTTTCGACAGGGCCACCGGGGAGCTGTTTTTT. This sequence encodes CASSFDRATGELFF.

A few counts support this clone. J is TRBJ2-7 and V is TRBV5-1, with 7 bases lining up with TRBD1. Germline V gene lookup returns CDR1 SGHRS and CDR2 YFSETQ. The V and J ends lost 4 bases and 6 bases, in that order; junction bases with no gene match: 7. This CDR3 has 13 amino acids. The CDR3 region is CASSTPTGTEQYF. The CDR3 nucleotides read TGCGCCAGCAGCACCCCGACAGGGACCGAGCAGTACTTC.

This clone came up a few times. This sequence joins TRBV25-1 and TRBJ1-5; D ambiguous. The CDR3 is made up of 16 amino acids. Per the germline V gene, CDR1 is MGHDK and CDR2 is SYGVNS. Trimming pared 2 bases from V and 4 bases from J, leaving 15 bases between. The CDR3 reads CASSEGGRSRNQPQHF. DNA of the CDR3: TGTGCCAGCAGTGAAGGAGGCAGGTCACGTAATCAGCCCCAGCATTTT.

The chain combines TRBV10-3 with TRBJ1-1; possible D gene TRBD1, 5 bases. The CDR3 is 11 residues long. V lost 10 bases and J 1 base, leaving 7 bases between the germline ends. In germline, CDR1 is ENHRY, CDR2 SYGVKD. The CDR3 DNA reads as TGTGCCACCGGGGGGAACACTGAAGCTTTCTTT. It specifies CATGGNTEAFF.

The V and J genes are TRBV27 and TRBJ2-1, with D perhaps TRBD1 (5 bases). The CDR3 length is 12 residues. The germline CDR1 and CDR2 sequences are MNHEY and SMNVEV (reference sequence). V lost 5 bases, J lost 13 bases, and 15 bases lay in between. For the CDR3, the DNA is TGTGCCAGCAGTCTCCCTCCAGGGAAACAGTTCTTC. Its protein is CASSLPPGKQFF.

This clone was observed a handful of times. V usage is TRBV19 and J usage is TRBJ1-5; D unclear. CDR3 length: 13 amino acids. CDR1 is LNHDA and CDR2 is SQIVND in the germline V gene (reference sequence). Trimming left V 4 bases short and J 4 bases short, with 8 bases between. The CDR3 DNA follows: TGTGCCAGTAGTAAACAGTATAATCAGCCCCAGCATTTT. This sequence encodes CASSKQYNQPQHF.

The rearrangement joins TRBV7-9 to TRBJ1-6; D may be TRBD1 (6 bases). Germline CDR1 is SEHNR and CDR2 is FQNEAQ (reference sequence). Trimming pared 4 bases from V and 5 bases from J, leaving 9 bases between. CDR3 length: 14 amino acids. CDR3 coding DNA: TGTGCCAGCAGCTACAGGGCCGATAATTCACCCCTCCACTTT. This gives the protein CASSYRADNSPLHF.

This chain joins TRBV7-9 and TRBJ2-3; 11 bases match TRBD1. V was pared by 2 bases and J by 3 bases, with 4 bases of the junction left unmatched. This CDR3 is built from 16 residues. Looked up from germline, CDR1 is SEHNR and CDR2 is FQNEAQ (reference sequence). The chain's CDR3 is CASSLTGTGGTDTQYF. DNA of the CDR3: TGTGCCAGCAGCTTAACTGGGACAGGGGGGACAGATACGCAGTATTTT.

V gene TRBV28 combines with J gene TRBJ1-2; D perhaps matches TRBD1 (6 bases). Germline loops: CDR1 MDHEN, CDR2 SYDVKM. V was pared by 5 bases and J by 7 bases, with 11 bases between. CDR3 length: 12 residues. DNA for the CDR3: TGTGCCAGCAGTCTGCGGACAGCTGGCTACACCTTC. Encoded protein: CASSLRTAGYTF.

A few counts support this clone. The chain combines TRBV5-1 with TRBJ2-7; 12 bases match TRBD2. The CDR3 extends over 15 amino acids. The germline CDR1 and CDR2 sequences are SGHRS and YFSETQ. V shed 4 bases, J shed 7 bases, and the junction held 9 bases outside the gene matches. The CDR3 DNA reads as TGCGCCAGCAGCCCCCTAGCGGGGGGGGGTGGTGAGCAGTACTTC. It specifies CASSPLAGGGGEQYF.

Only a few counts were recorded for this clone. The chain employs TRBV5-4 and TRBJ1-4, with D possibly being TRBD1 (5 bases). Germline loops: CDR1 SGHNT, CDR2 YYREEE (reference sequence). Between the trimmed V and J ends, which lost 3 bases and 4 bases, there was a span of 13 bases. The CDR3 spans 15 residues. The CDR3 region is CASSSNRDFNEKLFF. The CDR3 DNA is TGTGCCAGCAGCTCAAACCGGGACTTTAATGAAAAACTGTTTTTT.

The rearrangement joins TRBV5-4 to TRBJ1-2, with D tentatively TRBD1 (5 bases). The germline gives CDR1 SGHNT, CDR2 YYREEE (reference sequence). V was clipped by 2 bases and J by 8 bases, with 19 bases between them. This CDR3 has 15 residues. This CDR3 reads CASSLIGGLSYGYTF. CDR3 DNA: TGTGCCAGCAGCTTAATCGGGGGTTTATCCTACGGCTACACCTTC.